This is a list of T cell receptor beta chains from one sample in a study of shared clonotypes between healthy human individuals. The method was immunoSEQ multiplex PCR; TCRdb's version includes in-frame clones alone and lacks a portion of them. The sample includes approximately 720,000 clones, around 72% seen only once; the top ten take roughly 1.8%. Sequences were obtained from memory CD4+ T cells sorted from blood. These receptors originate from a woman in her thirties in good health. The CDR3 runs from the conserved cysteine through the conserved F or W. Each record gives: V gene, clone size, D gene, J gene, CDR3 DNA, CDR3 protein. D genes are given only for firm matches. Only part of the rows carry a size: once, few, many, or a class if the clone is expanded.

>TRBV18|-|-|TRBJ2-7
TGTGCCAGCTCAGCCCAGGACTCCTACGAGCAGTACTTC
CASSAQDSYEQYF
>TRBV29-1|few|-|TRBJ1-2
TGCAGCGTTGTCTTGGACAGAGGCTACACCTTC
CSVVLDRGYTF
>TRBV5-1|few|-|TRBJ1-5
TGCGCCAGCAGCTCCGGGGTGGGCTCCCAGCCCCAGCATTTT
CASSSGVGSQPQHF
>TRBV28|-|-|TRBJ1-2
TGTGCCAGCAGTCTTTCTCGTTGGGGGGCCCCTCAATTGGATGGCTACACCTTC
CASSLSRWGAPQLDGYTF
>TRBV27|-|-|TRBJ1-4
TGTGCCAGCGGGGGGGTTGCAACTAATGAAAAACTGTTTTTT
CASGGVATNEKLFF
>TRBV7-9|-|-|TRBJ2-2
TGTGCCAGCAGCTTTTTCGTGGGGCGTCGGACCGGGGAGCTGTTTTTT
CASSFFVGRRTGELFF
>TRBV28|-|-|TRBJ2-7
TGTGCCAGCAGTGGGACAACCTACGAGCAGTACTTC
CASSGTTYEQYF
>TRBV7-3|-|TRBD2|TRBJ2-1
TGTGCCAGCAGCCCCCGGGGGAGGACTAGCGGGTTTTCCTACAATGAGCAGTTCTTC
CASSPRGRTSGFSYNEQFF
>TRBV6-5|-|-|TRBJ2-7
TGTGCCAGCAGTCGGGACTTCAGCTCCTACGAGCAGTACTTC
CASSRDFSSYEQYF
>TRBV5-1|few|-|TRBJ2-1
TGCGCCAGCTGCCCGGACAGAAGCTCCTACAATGAGCAGTTCTTC
CASCPDRSSYNEQFF
>TRBV18|-|-|TRBJ2-7
TGTGCCAGCTCACCCGCGGGCGGACTGTCTACGAGGCAGTACTTC
CASSPAGGLSTRQYF
>TRBV10-1|few|-|TRBJ1-5
TGCGCCAGCAGTGAGTCCTGGGGGACCCAGACGTTGGATCAGCCCCAGCATTTT
CASSESWGTQTLDQPQHF
>TRBV7-9|few|-|TRBJ1-2
TGTGCCAGCAGCCAGGGGACCTCGGGAGGCTACACCTTC
CASSQGTSGGYTF
>TRBV2|-|TRBD1|TRBJ2-1
TGTGCCAGCACCGGACAGGGCAATGAGCAGTTCTTC
CASTGQGNEQFF
>TRBV4-1|few|-|TRBJ2-1
TGCGCCAGCAGCCAAACCCCCGGGACCCCGATTGATGAGCAGTTCTTC
CASSQTPGTPIDEQFF
>TRBV10-1|-|-|TRBJ2-7
TGCGCCAGCATCCTATCCGGGCCCCCAAAAGGGTACGAGCAGTACTTC
CASILSGPPKGYEQYF
>TRBV7-2|few|-|TRBJ2-1
TGTGCCAGCAGCTTTTCTAGCTCCTACAATGAGCAGTTCTTC
CASSFSSSYNEQFF
>TRBV29-1|-|TRBD2|TRBJ2-5
TGCAGCGCCGCTCGGGGGGGGTGGCAGCAAGAGACCCAGTACTTC
CSAARGGWQQETQYF
>TRBV14|-|-|TRBJ2-2
TGTGCCAGCAGCCAATCCGAGAAGATAAACACCGGGGAGCTGTTTTTT
CASSQSEKINTGELFF
>TRBV5-1|few|TRBD2|TRBJ2-3
TGCGCCAGCAGATCGGGAGGGGGCACAGATACGCAGTATTTT
CASRSGGGTDTQYF